This T cell receptor (beta chain) was profiled in a study of T cell responses to AZD1222 COVID-19 vaccine. Regarding the study as a whole: Researchers report vaccine-associated CD4 TCRs spanning spike, with dominance at 160-218 and 743-854. Among the donors, most were white British and more were female, and clonal diversity was possibly underestimated.

A word on this clone: The antigen remains undetermined.

Only in-frame clones appear in the TCRdb table, and some are missing; sequencing was by immunoSEQ multiplex PCR. The sample holds 99,000 or so clones, around 89% seen once. The sequencing here drew on peripheral blood, taken on day 0 of AZD1222 vaccination. This TCR derives from an adult in good health.

Here the CDR3 DNA reads TGTGCCAGCACTTTCCTCGGGGCAACGAACACCGGGGAGCTGTTTTTT. Its translation is CASTFLGATNTGELFF. The chain has TRBV7-9 and TRBJ2-2; D may match TRBD1 or TRBD2 (5 bases each). The CDR3 is 16 amino acids. Trimming took 7 bases from V and 0 from J, leaving 15 bases between them. CDR1 is SEHNR and CDR2 is FQNEAQ in the germline V gene (reference sequence).